These 27 T cell receptor beta chains share one sample of origin, sequenced in a study of PD-1 blockade in classical Hodgkin lymphoma. All patients experienced relapse after autologous stem cell transplantation, and brentuximab vedotin exposure was variable. Generated by immunoSEQ multiplex PCR, the TCRdb table keeps only in-frame clones and is missing some. The sample lists roughly 42,000 clones; 65% to 80% were seen once. The source was peripheral blood mononuclear cells (PBMCs), collected at baseline. These receptors originate from a human donor with classical Hodgkin lymphoma.

The chain has TRBV10-1 and TRBJ1-4; 7 bases agree with TRBD1. Per the germline V gene, CDR1 is WNHNN and CDR2 is SYGVQD (reference sequence). The CDR3 runs 17 residues. After removal of 2 bases from V and 7 bases from J, the junction contained 13 bases not matched to a gene. Here the CDR3 DNA reads TGCGCCAGCAGTGAGGAAAATGCCGGGACAGACGTTGAAAAACTGTTTTTT. Amino acid sequence: CASSEENAGTDVEKLFF.

The gene calls are TRBV30 and TRBJ2-2; weak D call: TRBD2 (6 bases). Looked up from germline, CDR1 is GTSNPN and CDR2 is SVGIG (reference sequence). The CDR3 contains 16 residues. The V end lost 0 bases, the J end lost 3 bases, and 14 bases lay between the germline ends. The DNA for the CDR3 is TGTGCCTGGAGTGTACTGGGGGGAGTTTACACCGGGGAGCTGTTTTTT. Protein product: CAWSVLGGVYTGELFF. Based on the CDR3 plus reference TRBV30 and TRBJ2-2, the full variable domain is SQTIHQWPATLVQPVGSPLSLECTVEGTSNPNLYWYRQAAGRGLQLLFYSVGIGQISSEVPQNLSASRPQDRQFILSSKKLLLSDSGFYLCAWSVLGGVYTGELFFGEGSRLTVL.

The chain has TRBV6-6 and TRBJ2-2, with TRBD1 identical over 8 bases. CDR1 and CDR2 (germline): MNHNY, SVGAGI (reference sequence). The CDR3 has 16 amino acids. Trimming at V came to 2 bases and at J to 3 bases, leaving 5 bases not matched to a gene. The DNA of the CDR3 is TGTGCCAGCAGTTACCAGGGGGCGTTGGACACCGGGGAGCTGTTTTTT. This gives the protein CASSYQGALDTGELFF.

This rearrangement joins TRBV7-2 to TRBJ2-7, with D possibly TRBD1 on 6 matching bases. There are 16 residues in the CDR3. V dropped 7 bases and J dropped 1 base, with 20 bases sitting between them. Germline V gene lookup returns CDR1 SGHTA and CDR2 FQGNSA. The CDR3 here is CASKVTGLGISYEQYF. The CDR3 bases are TGTGCCAGCAAAGTCACAGGGTTGGGAATATCCTACGAGCAGTACTTC.

As regards this clone: Within the sample, other DNA sequences also encode this same CDR3. The chain is built from TRBV4-1 and TRBJ2-7; D may be TRBD1 (6 bases). V gave up 2 bases and J gave up 4 bases, with 6 bases separating them. The length of the CDR3 is 12 residues. Germline lookup yields CDR1 MGHRA and CDR2 YSYEKL. CDR3 bases: TGCGCCAGCAGCCAACAGGGGTACGAGCAGTACTTC. This sequence encodes CASSQQGYEQYF.

For the CDR3, the DNA is TGTGCTAGTGGTTTGGTAATGGCGGACAGGGGGCATGTCAATGAGCAGTTCTTC. As protein: CASGLVMADRGHVNEQFF. The gene calls are TRBV12-5 and TRBJ2-1; 11 nucleotides line up with TRBD1. V trimming: 0 bases; J trimming: 6 bases; junction bases outside the gene matches: 10. CDR3 length: 18 amino acids. Germline-derived CDR1 and CDR2 are LGHNT and FRNRAP.

The rearrangement uses TRBV6-6 and TRBJ1-1; weak D call: TRBD1 (5 bases). The V and J ends lost 8 bases and 5 bases respectively, with 6 bases between them. The CDR3 runs to 10 residues. Germline CDR1 reads MNHNY; CDR2 reads SVGAGI (reference sequence). The chain's CDR3 is CASWGTEAFF. The CDR3 DNA follows: TGTGCCAGCTGGGGGACTGAAGCTTTCTTT.

This clone was detected only once. The CDR3 coding sequence is TGTGCCAGCAATCCCGCTCAAGGCAGATCTACGGGGCAGTACTTC. Translated, it gives CASNPAQGRSTGQYF. This chain uses TRBV6-5 with TRBJ2-7; D is unclear. CDR3 length equals 15 residues. Germline CDR1 MNHEY, CDR2 SVGAGI. V lost 7 bases and J lost 9, with 25 bases in between.

The gene calls are TRBV6-1 and TRBJ2-5; D ambiguous. The CDR3 contains 15 residues. In germline, CDR1 is MNHNS, CDR2 SASEGT. Trimming cost V 0 bases and J 1 base, with 9 bases left between them. CDR3 residues: CASSEALGFQETQYF. In nucleotides, the CDR3 is TGTGCCAGCAGTGAAGCGCTAGGTTTCCAAGAGACCCAGTACTTC.

A few counts support this clone. The J gene is TRBJ1-1, the V gene TRBV7-3; D unclear. Per the germline V gene, CDR1 is SGHTA and CDR2 is FQGTGA. This CDR3 has 13 amino acids. Trimming cost V 3 bases and J 0 bases, with 5 bases left between them. The CDR3 here is CASSFNMNTEAFF. The CDR3 coding sequence is TGTGCCAGCAGCTTTAACATGAACACTGAAGCTTTCTTT.

V and J are TRBV28 and TRBJ1-1, with 7 bases lining up with TRBD1. Unmatched junction bases numbered 7, after V lost 2 bases and J lost 13 bases. The CDR3 loop spans 12 amino acids. CDR1 is MDHEN and CDR2 is SYDVKM in the germline V gene. CDR3 region: CASSLGQALYFF. The CDR3 region has the DNA TGTGCCAGCAGTTTAGGACAGGCCCTGTATTTCTTT.

This clone has a handful of counts. The chain is built from TRBV6-1 and TRBJ1-3; no clear D. CDR1 is MNHNS and CDR2 is SASEGT in the germline V gene. V lost 6 bases to trimming and J lost 0 bases, with 12 bases between them. This CDR3 is 15 amino acids long. CDR3 region: CASRDRPNSGNTIYF. DNA of the CDR3: TGTGCCAGCAGGGACCGGCCCAACTCTGGAAACACCATATATTTT.

This chain uses TRBV2 with TRBJ2-2, with TRBD2 matching 8 bases. From germline, CDR1 is SNHLY and CDR2 FYNNEI. The CDR3 contains 15 residues. After removal of 6 bases from V and 2 bases from J, the junction contained 5 bases not matched to a gene. This CDR3 is CASRGLVDNTGELFF. CDR3 nucleotide sequence: TGTGCCAGCAGGGGACTAGTGGATAACACCGGGGAGCTGTTTTTT.

Written as DNA, the CDR3 is TGCAGCGTTTCAGGACAGGGCAGCTCCTACGAGCAGTACTTC. This sequence encodes CSVSGQGSSYEQYF. The V call is TRBV29-1, the J call TRBJ2-7; 8 bases are shared with TRBD1. V dropped 5 bases and J dropped 0; count of bases not matched to a gene: 6. This CDR3 is built from 14 residues. CDR1 SQVTM and CDR2 ANQGSEA come from the germline V gene.

In regard to this clone: This sample also contains other DNA sequences that code for the same CDR3. V and J are TRBV7-9 and TRBJ1-3, with unresolved D. The V gene's germline CDR1 is SEHNR and CDR2 FQNEAQ (reference sequence). V was cut by 4 bases and J by 0 bases, with 10 bases left in between. This CDR3 contains 15 residues. The DNA for the CDR3 is TGTGCCAGCAGCTCCCGGACGGTCTCTGGAAACACCATATATTTT. Translated, it gives CASSSRTVSGNTIYF.

This chain joins TRBV18 and TRBJ1-2; no firm D call. This CDR3 is built from 13 residues. With 3 bases removed from V and 4 bases from J, the gap between germline ends came to 9 bases. Looked up from germline, CDR1 is KGHSH and CDR2 is LQKENI. In DNA, the CDR3 is TGTGCCAGCTCACCGGCGGGCAGCTATGGCTACACCTTC. This codes for CASSPAGSYGYTF.

The rearrangement uses TRBV2 and TRBJ2-7, with TRBD2 as a possible D gene (5 bases). The CDR3 has 14 amino acids. Per germline, CDR1 SNHLY and CDR2 FYNNEI. Trimming took off 6 bases at V and 3 bases at J, with 15 bases between the two ends. The CDR3 bases are TGTGCCAGCAGCCCCACTAGAGTTGGCTACGAGCAGTACTTC. This translates into CASSPTRVGYEQYF.

The chain couples TRBV7-2 to TRBJ2-7, with 11 bases matching TRBD2. Germline loops: CDR1 SGHTA, CDR2 FQGNSA. Germline trimming cut 7 bases from V and 2 bases from J; bases unmatched to any gene: 10. This CDR3 is built from 16 residues. DNA of the CDR3: TGTGCCAGCAACAGGAGGATGACTAGCGGGGCCTACGAGCAGTACTTC. Translated, it gives CASNRRMTSGAYEQYF.

The V gene is TRBV18, the J gene TRBJ1-5; 8 nucleotides agree with TRBD1. The CDR3 consists of 15 residues. Germline CDR1 KGHSH, CDR2 LQKENI. Unmatched junction bases numbered 3, after V lost 5 bases and J lost 0 bases. Written as DNA, the CDR3 is TGTGCCAGCTCAAAGACAGGGGATAGCAATCAGCCCCAGCATTTT. Translating gives CASSKTGDSNQPQHF.

The CDR3 DNA reads as TGTGCCAGCAGCTCCTTCAACAGGCTCGAAGCTTTCTTT. Translating it yields CASSSFNRLEAFF. The chain joins TRBV7-9 to TRBJ1-1; a possible D gene is TRBD1 (5 bases). The length of the CDR3 is 13 residues. Per the germline V gene, CDR1 is SEHNR and CDR2 is FQNEAQ (reference sequence). Trimming took 4 bases from V and 8 from J, leaving 14 bases between them.

The chain is built from TRBV7-3 and TRBJ2-6; D is unresolved. This CDR3 region has 17 residues. Trimming took 6 bases from V and 4 from J, leaving 19 bases between them. Germline CDR1 and CDR2: SGHTA and FQGTGA. CDR3 in amino acids: CASSTSGPSWGANVLTF. Written as DNA, the CDR3 is TGTGCCAGCAGTACCTCCGGGCCCTCCTGGGGGGCCAACGTCCTGACTTTC.

The chain uses TRBV19 and TRBJ1-1; TRBD1 aligns across 7 bases. With V trimmed by 3 bases and J by 2 bases, 9 bases remained unmatched. CDR3 length: 16 residues. Germline lookup yields CDR1 LNHDA and CDR2 SQIVND (reference sequence). CDR3 in amino acids: CASSIGETGVNTEAFF. CDR3 sequence (DNA): TGTGCCAGTAGTATCGGGGAAACAGGGGTAAACACTGAAGCTTTCTTT.

The chain links TRBV5-5 to TRBJ2-7, with TRBD2 matching 7 bases. The V gene's germline CDR1 is SGHKS and CDR2 YYEKEE (reference sequence). V lost 4 bases, J lost 2 bases, and 9 bases stayed unmatched. The CDR3 is 15 amino acids. The CDR3 region has the DNA TGTGCCAGCAGCCGTCTCGGACTAGATACCTACGAGCAGTACTTC. Protein product: CASSRLGLDTYEQYF.

This sequence joins TRBV19 and TRBJ2-4; TRBD2 matches 14 bases. V gave up 9 bases and J gave up 3 bases; unmatched junction bases: 7. The CDR3 consists of 16 residues. The germline gives CDR1 LNHDA, CDR2 SQIVND (reference sequence). The CDR3 protein is CASLYGLAGGKNIQYF. CDR3 nucleotides: TGTGCCAGCCTCTACGGACTAGCGGGAGGCAAAAACATTCAGTACTTC.

This chain connects TRBV6-6 to TRBJ2-5; 8 bases agree with TRBD1. The CDR3 runs 14 residues. Germline CDR1 is MNHNY and CDR2 is SVGAGI (reference sequence). J lost 4 bases, V lost 7 bases, and 8 bases had no gene match. CDR3 region: CASTLIGQGETQYF. CDR3 bases: TGTGCCAGCACCCTAATCGGACAGGGAGAGACCCAGTACTTC.

The chain links TRBV7-2 to TRBJ2-4, with D possibly TRBD1 on 6 matching bases. CDR3 length: 19 residues. In germline, CDR1 is SGHTA, CDR2 FQGNSA. V lost 1 base and J 0 bases, leaving 19 bases between the germline ends. CDR3 sequence: CASSLGLTSRGLAKNIQYF. In nucleotides, the CDR3 is TGTGCCAGCAGCTTAGGGCTTACCTCCAGGGGTCTAGCCAAAAACATTCAGTACTTC.

The chain combines TRBV5-1 with TRBJ2-3; 10 positions match TRBD2. Per germline, CDR1 SGHRS and CDR2 YFSETQ. The V and J ends lost 0 bases and 2 bases, in that order; junction bases with no gene match: 3. This CDR3 has 16 amino acids. The CDR3 DNA is TGCGCCAGCAGCTTGGGACTAGCGGGCTACACAGATACGCAGTATTTT. Translating gives CASSLGLAGYTDTQYF.